Listed below are T cell receptor beta chains from one sample, sequenced in a study of blood T cell repertoires in COVID-19. TCRdb keeps only in-frame clones here, not all; method: immunoSEQ multiplex PCR. The table includes 150,000 to 200,000 clones, roughly four fifths detected once. The sample comprised peripheral blood. The receptors shown here come from a woman in her 70s with COVID-19, enrolled during active disease. CDR3s include the opening cysteine and the closing phenylalanine or tryptophan. Fields, in order: clone size, J gene, D gene, V gene, CDR3 protein, CDR3 DNA. The D gene is left open where the match is weak. Clone size appears in some rows only: once, few, many, or a class for an expanded clone.

>once|TRBJ1-2|.|TRBV19
CASSAREGPYGYTF
TGTGCCAGTAGTGCCCGGGAGGGACCCTATGGCTACACCTTC
>.|TRBJ1-5|.|TRBV6-1
CASSEARGGQPQHF
TGTGCCAGCAGTGAAGCAAGGGGCGGACAGCCCCAGCATTTT
>.|TRBJ1-1|TRBD1|TRBV18
CASSPLTGGLGWAEAFF
TGTGCCAGCTCACCATTAACAGGGGGACTGGGATGGGCTGAAGCTTTCTTT
>.|TRBJ2-1|TRBD2|TRBV5-1
CASSLVPPASGSDEQFF
TGCGCCAGCAGCTTAGTACCCCCAGCTAGCGGGAGTGATGAGCAGTTCTTC
>.|TRBJ2-2|.|TRBV7-9
CASSLAGRKAGELFF
TGTGCCAGCAGCTTAGCGGGCAGAAAGGCCGGGGAGCTGTTTTTT
>once|TRBJ1-5|TRBD1|TRBV2
CASSGGRQGVYQPQHF
TGTGCCAGCAGTGGGGGTAGACAGGGTGTATATCAGCCCCAGCATTTT
>.|TRBJ2-3|TRBD2|TRBV7-2
CASSLGTSGGTDTQYF
TGTGCCAGCAGCTTAGGGACTAGCGGGGGCACAGATACGCAGTATTTT
>.|TRBJ2-3|.|TRBV10-3
CAISDSGDTQYF
TGTGCCATCAGTGATTCAGGGGATACGCAGTATTTT
>.|TRBJ2-5|TRBD1|TRBV7-3
CASSFSGTATETQYF
TGTGCCAGCAGCTTCTCCGGGACAGCGACAGAGACCCAGTACTTC
>.|TRBJ2-7|TRBD1|TRBV2
CASRTGQGAVGEQYF
TGTGCCAGCAGGACGGGACAGGGGGCAGTAGGCGAGCAGTACTTC
>.|TRBJ2-7|.|TRBV2
CATNVGGGSSYEQYF
TGTGCCACCAACGTAGGGGGAGGGTCCTCCTACGAGCAGTACTTC
>once|TRBJ2-7|.|TRBV10-3
CATSGNGYEQYF
TGTGCCACCTCAGGGAACGGGTACGAGCAGTACTTC
>few|TRBJ2-1|.|TRBV5-4
CASSLPSEVHNEQFF
TGTGCCAGCAGCTTGCCCAGCGAGGTCCACAATGAGCAGTTCTTC
>.|TRBJ1-2|.|TRBV2
CASMEGGANYGYTF
TGTGCCAGCATGGAGGGCGGTGCTAACTATGGCTACACCTTC
>.|TRBJ2-5|.|TRBV11-2
CASSHSLLEETQYF
TGTGCCAGCAGCCATTCTCTACTGGAGGAGACCCAGTACTTC
>.|TRBJ2-7|TRBD1|TRBV18
CASSPDRGPYEQYF
TGTGCCAGCTCCCCAGACAGGGGGCCCTACGAGCAGTACTTC
>few|TRBJ2-3|TRBD2|TRBV7-8
CASLGGGRGTQYF
TGTGCCAGCTTAGGCGGCGGGAGAGGTACGCAGTATTTT
>.|TRBJ1-4|TRBD1|TRBV6-5
CASSSKGTGGFEKLFF
TGTGCCAGCAGTTCCAAAGGGACAGGGGGATTTGAAAAACTGTTTTTT
>.|TRBJ2-1|TRBD2|TRBV11-2
CASRVLAGLDEQFF
TGTGCCAGCCGCGTACTAGCGGGACTTGATGAGCAGTTCTTC
>.|TRBJ1-5|.|TRBV2
CASSDSGYGSQPQHF
TGTGCCAGCAGTGACTCGGGGTATGGTAGTCAGCCCCAGCATTTT
>.|TRBJ1-2|TRBD1|TRBV7-2
CASSPDREYGYTF
TGTGCCAGCAGCCCGGACAGGGAGTATGGCTACACCTTC
>.|TRBJ1-1|.|TRBV5-1
CASSLMDGIEAFF
TGCGCCAGCAGCCTGATGGACGGGATTGAAGCTTTCTTT
>few|TRBJ1-1|TRBD1|TRBV6-5
CASSYSGTGRNTEAFF
TGTGCCAGCAGTTACTCGGGGACAGGGCGGAACACTGAAGCTTTCTTT
>.|TRBJ2-5|.|TRBV19
CASSSVWGLRETQYF
TGTGCCAGTAGTAGCGTATGGGGCCTCAGAGAGACCCAGTACTTC
>.|TRBJ2-1|.|TRBV10-3
CAISAPSRLAQSSYNEQFF
TGTGCCATCAGTGCGCCGTCGAGGCTAGCCCAGAGCTCCTACAATGAGCAGTTCTTC
>.|TRBJ2-1|TRBD2|TRBV6-5
CASSFGTSGSNEQFF
TGTGCCAGCAGTTTCGGGACTAGCGGGAGCAATGAGCAGTTCTTC
>.|TRBJ1-2|.|TRBV5-4
CASSLVYGLDGYTF
TGTGCCAGCAGCTTGGTATATGGCCTTGATGGCTACACCTTC
>.|TRBJ2-3|.|TRBV7-2
CASSLLGGSSTDTQYF
TGTGCCAGCAGCTTACTTGGCGGATCTAGCACAGATACGCAGTATTTT
>.|TRBJ1-1|.|TRBV18
CASSPPGAGTEAFF
TGTGCCAGCTCACCACCGGGGGCCGGCACTGAAGCTTTCTTT
>.|TRBJ2-2|.|TRBV5-1
CASSPRRMREQGTGELFF
TGCGCCAGCAGCCCCCGCCGAATGAGGGAGCAAGGCACCGGGGAGCTGTTTTTT
>.|TRBJ2-7|.|TRBV2
CASSRGAGLTYEQYF
TGTGCCAGCAGCCGCGGGGCAGGGCTAACCTACGAGCAGTACTTC
>few|TRBJ2-7|TRBD2|TRBV5-6
CASSSRASGAYEQYF
TGTGCCAGCAGCTCAAGGGCTAGCGGAGCGTACGAGCAGTACTTC
>.|TRBJ1-6|TRBD1|TRBV9
CASSVVGQPSPLHF
TGTGCCAGCAGCGTAGTGGGACAGCCCTCACCCCTCCACTTT
>.|TRBJ2-1|.|TRBV24-1
CATSGEGRGGYNEQFF
TGTGCCACCAGTGGGGAGGGAAGGGGGGGCTACAATGAGCAGTTCTTC
>.|TRBJ1-6|.|TRBV11-2
CASSFYGNSPLHF
TGTGCCAGCAGCTTTTACGGGAATTCACCCCTCCACTTT
>.|TRBJ2-7|TRBD2|TRBV5-1
CASSSGTSGRISYEQYF
TGCGCCAGCAGCTCCGGGACTAGCGGGAGGATCTCCTACGAGCAGTACTTC
>.|TRBJ1-4|.|TRBV19
CASSMERTATNEKLFF
TGTGCCAGTAGTATGGAAAGGACAGCAACTAATGAAAAACTGTTTTTT
>.|TRBJ2-2|.|TRBV4-3
CASSQDDGAGELFF
TGCGCCAGCAGCCAAGATGACGGGGCCGGGGAGCTGTTTTTT